The text below deals with one T cell receptor beta chain. This receptor's antigen is unknown. The sample holds no much larger clone one base away, and base qualities are not on file. Healthy HIV-negative adults with no recently reported acute infections or vaccinations were included as donors. Every donor was a Caucasian adult living in Nashville, Tennessee, USA. CD4+ T cells were enriched by magnetic negative selection; naive cells were then positively selected on CD45RA, and the negative fraction formed the memory subset. Blood was collected by leukapheresis, and PBMCs were isolated by Ficoll-Histopaque density gradient centrifugation and then cryopreserved in liquid nitrogen vapor phase. Analytical flow cytometry was used to check the purity and quantity of every magnetically sorted T cell population. Genomic DNA was isolated from each sorted fraction and quantified by UV absorbance on a Nanodrop 2000c.

CDR1 SGHNT and CDR2 YYREEE were looked up in the germline V gene (reference sequence). Including the terminal cysteine and phenylalanine, the CDR3 comprises 13 residues. Just CDR3 DNA is preserved here, 39 bases in frame from base 1. V sheds 0 bases and J sheds 4 bases, leaving 7 bases between their ends. Using the deep immunoSEQ assay, multiplex PCR amplified TCR CDR3 regions from genomic DNA. For each cell subset, the extracted genomic DNA was distributed evenly across all wells of several immunoSEQ 96-well plates, and each plate served as one replicate. For sorted subsets, roughly 200 ng of genomic DNA, equivalent to some 33,000 T cell genomes, went into each replicate PCR. Purified libraries were measured with a Qubit 3.0 fluorometer, size-checked on a Bioanalyzer 2100, and measured again with the KAPA Library Quantification kit. A separate single-read 150-cycle Illumina NextSeq 550 flow cell was used to sequence each immunoSEQ 96-well plate. As for how the authors treated the data: Because the immunoSEQ output included only junctional sequences and no quality scores, the filtering could not be the same as the filtering used for full-length reads. Sequences were annotated with PyIR, a Python wrapper for IgBLAST v1.9, using IMGT germline references to assign V/J genes and CDR3. Any read was removed if the V/J assignment was weak (E-value above 1e-6), the CDR3 was missing, or the read contained stop codons, out-of-frame junctions, or ambiguous translated residues. V3J clonotypes were defined as sequences sharing the same inferred V gene, J gene, and CDR3 amino acid sequence. To compute the percentage overlap between repertoires, the number of shared unique clonotypes was divided by the size of the smaller repertoire. Repertoire richness was assessed with RTK rarefaction, the Chao1 estimator, and Recon v2.1 estimates of unobserved clonotypes. For all TCRbeta clonotypes obtained by the gDNA method from several donors, generation probabilities were computed with OLGA. TCRdb limited this immuneACCESS table to in-frame rearrangements with V and J called. A share of clones is missing; checked studies link under half to unresolved V genes, and the rest is unexplained. The D gene and trimming were derived from the DNA, and the V and J assignments and clone size from that table. The sample table lists a few million clones, 85% to 95% of them with a count of one. Around 0.14% of the sample is held by the ten biggest clonotypes.

This record belongs to a study of shared clonotypes between healthy human individuals (dated by TCRdb to 2020 to 2022). Context from the whole study: Three men and two women, aged 18 to 49 years, made up the cohort. Blood TCR repertoires of a handful of healthy adults were deeply sequenced to estimate repertoire size and the extent of clonotype sharing between individuals. Different laboratories and diverse techniques were used to prepare libraries and sequence TCR repertoires, to increase sequencing depth and limit assay-specific biases. For each donor, three plates each were used for CD4 naive and CD4 memory, two plates were used for CD8 naive, and one plate was used for CD8 memory. Leukapheresis yielded between about 0.94 and 9 billion PBMCs per donor. Here is what the overall study found, with its caveats: Because the study included a small number of donors, the genetic and exposure-history diversity represented was limited. Even with the large sequencing depth, rarefaction of the sorted-subset datasets indicated that sequencing was incomplete. Across a handful of donors, 5% to 6% of naive CD4, 3% to 3.5% of naive CD8, under 2.5% of memory CD4, and approximately 0.4% of memory CD8 clonotypes were shared. Compared with non-shared clonotypes, clonotypes shared by all four sorted-subset donors had higher generation probabilities. Larger estimated clonotype richness was generally found for naive subsets than for memory subsets. Pairwise subsampling led to the expectation that sequencing depth would affect the degree of clonotype sharing among donors. Only blood was sampled, and tissue TCR repertoires likely differ from those in blood.

The sequence came from a man between 18 and 29 years old in good health. The chain is encoded by TRBV5-4 joined to TRBJ1-2; the D region possibly corresponds to TRBD1 (5 bases align). Sequencing used naive CD4+ T cells sorted from blood. Sample cell subset or site, as interpreted from the label and publication: CD45RA+ positively selected. The CDR3 region reads CASSLDRSYGYTF. The base sequence is TGTGCCAGCAGCTTGGACAGGAGCTATGGCTACACCTTC.